Listed here is a single T cell receptor beta chain. Original handling: Amplifying reference gene primers gave estimates of nucleated cell counts. TCRdb keeps only in-frame clones here, not all; method: immunoSEQ multiplex PCR. V, J and clone size reflect that table, while D and trimming were determined from the DNA. The sample yields a few hundred thousand clones, roughly 85% seen once. Participants were aged 18 to 89 years from approximately 23 US areas. A PCR-confirmed or clinician-diagnosed COVID-19 case had contacted exposed participants within 2 weeks of entry. Per the germline V gene, CDR1 is MNHNY and CDR2 is SVGAGI (reference sequence). The CDR3 is 13 residues long. The V and J ends lost 7 bases and 2 bases respectively, with 12 bases between them. This sample stems from a study of blood T cell repertoires in COVID-19. Study as a whole: There were acute and convalescent COVID-19 samples, and they came from the United States, Italy and Spain.

The chain recombines TRBV6-6 with TRBJ2-7; D possibly corresponds to TRBD2 (6 bases). What was sequenced was PBMCs or T cells enriched from blood (not recorded which). The source is a man aged 40-49 years who had been exposed to COVID-19. CDR3 DNA: TGTGCCAGCACGGAGGGCGGCCCCTACGAGCAGTACTTC. It specifies CASTEGGPYEQYF.